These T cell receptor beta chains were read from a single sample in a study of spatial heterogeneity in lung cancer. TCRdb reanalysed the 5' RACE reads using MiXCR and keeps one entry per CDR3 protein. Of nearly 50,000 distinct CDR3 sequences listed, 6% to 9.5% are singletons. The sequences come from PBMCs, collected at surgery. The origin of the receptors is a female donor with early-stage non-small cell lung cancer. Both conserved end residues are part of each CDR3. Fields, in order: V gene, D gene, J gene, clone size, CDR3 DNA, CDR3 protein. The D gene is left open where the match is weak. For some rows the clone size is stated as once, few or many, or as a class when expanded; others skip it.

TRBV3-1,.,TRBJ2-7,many,TGTGCCAGCAGCCAAGATGTCCACCAGCAGTACTTC,CASSQDVHQQYF
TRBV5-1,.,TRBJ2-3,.,TGCGCCAGCAGCTTGGGGCAGCGGCCTAGCACAGATACGCAGTATTTT,CASSLGQRPSTDTQYF
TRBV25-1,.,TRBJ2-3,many,TGTGCCAGCAGTTTAAACGGGTATACGCAGTATTTT,CASSLNGYTQYF
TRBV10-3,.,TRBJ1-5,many,TGTGCCATCAGTGACCCCCGGGGCCTTAGCAATCAGCCCCAGCATTTT,CAISDPRGLSNQPQHF
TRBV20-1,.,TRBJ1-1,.,TGCAGTGCTAGAATCCGTGGTTTATCGAACACTGAAGCTTTCTTT,CSARIRGLSNTEAFF
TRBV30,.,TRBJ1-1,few,TGTGCCTGGAGTTTGGGCCTAAGGGACACTGAAGCTTTCTTT,CAWSLGLRDTEAFF
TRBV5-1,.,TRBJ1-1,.,TGCGCCAGCAGCTTGGCCAGGGTGAACACTGAAGCTTTCTTT,CASSLARVNTEAFF
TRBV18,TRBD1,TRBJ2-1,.,TGTGCCAGCTCACCCCTCGGACAGGGCTCCTACAATGAGCAGTTCTTC,CASSPLGQGSYNEQFF
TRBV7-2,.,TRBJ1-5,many,TGTGCCAGCAGCTTACGGGCCAATCAGCCCCAGCATTTT,CASSLRANQPQHF
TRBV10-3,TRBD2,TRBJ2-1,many,TGTGCCATCAGTGAGTTAGCGGGGGGGCCCTACAATGAGCAGTTCTTC,CAISELAGGPYNEQFF
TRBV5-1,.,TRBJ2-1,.,TGCGCCAGCAGCTTGGAGGCGACAGCGGCGGGTTGGGATGAGCAGTTCTTC,CASSLEATAAGWDEQFF
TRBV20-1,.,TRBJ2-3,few,TGCAGTGCTAGAGATGTGTGGGGGAGCACAGATACGCAGTATTTT,CSARDVWGSTDTQYF
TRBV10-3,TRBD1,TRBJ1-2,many,TGTGCCATCAGTGAAATGTTTTCCGGGACAGGGAATGGCTACACCTTC,CAISEMFSGTGNGYTF
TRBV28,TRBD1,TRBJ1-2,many,TGTGCCAGCAGTTTGGAGGGCAGACAGGGGAACTATGGCTACACCTTC,CASSLEGRQGNYGYTF
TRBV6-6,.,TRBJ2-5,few,TGTGCCAGCAGTCCCCCAGGGGAGACCCAGTACTTC,CASSPPGETQYF
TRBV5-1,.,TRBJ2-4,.,TGCGCCAGCAGCTTGGCGGGGAGTTGGGCCAAAAACATTCAGTACTTC,CASSLAGSWAKNIQYF
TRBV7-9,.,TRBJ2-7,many,TGTGCCAGCAGCACAACGGTTGCCAGTAGGACCTACGAGCAGTACTTC,CASSTTVASRTYEQYF
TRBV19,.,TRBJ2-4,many,TGTGCCAGTAGTACGTCTACGGACATTCAGTACTTC,CASSTSTDIQYF
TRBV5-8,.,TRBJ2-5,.,TGTGCCAGCAGCTTGGGCAGGGCGTTCCAAGAGACCCAGTACTTC,CASSLGRAFQETQYF
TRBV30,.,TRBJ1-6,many,TGTGCCTGGACATGGCAGCACCCTAATTCACCCCTCCACTTT,CAWTWQHPNSPLHF
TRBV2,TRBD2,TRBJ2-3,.,TGTGCCAGCAGTTATAGCGGGGGGAGCACAGATACGCAGTATTTT,CASSYSGGSTDTQYF
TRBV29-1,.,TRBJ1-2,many,TGCAGCGTTGATACAGGAAACTATGGCTACACCTTC,CSVDTGNYGYTF
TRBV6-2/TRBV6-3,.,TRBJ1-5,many,TGTGCCAGCAGTTGGGCTCCGGGACCTAATAGCAATCAGCCCCAGCATTTT,CASSWAPGPNSNQPQHF
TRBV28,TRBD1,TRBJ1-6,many,TGTGCCAGCAGGGGGACAGTCAACAATATTTATAATTCACCCCTCCACTTT,CASRGTVNNIYNSPLHF
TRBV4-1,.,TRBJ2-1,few,TGCGCCAGCAGCCAAGTCGTGACGGGGGGCGAGGATGAGCAGTTCTTC,CASSQVVTGGEDEQFF
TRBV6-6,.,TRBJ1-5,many,TGTGCCAGCAGCCCTGATGGGCCCCAGCATTTT,CASSPDGPQHF
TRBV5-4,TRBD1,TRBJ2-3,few,TGTGCCAGCACCTCAGGGGGCCGACCTAGCACAGATACGCAGTATTTT,CASTSGGRPSTDTQYF
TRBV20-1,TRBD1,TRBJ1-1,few,TGCAGTGCTAGACCGACAGGGGGGAACACTGAAGCTTTCTTT,CSARPTGGNTEAFF
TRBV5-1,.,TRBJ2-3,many,TGCGCCAGCAGCTTGGAACTAAATACGCAGTATTTT,CASSLELNTQYF
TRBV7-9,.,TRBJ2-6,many,TGTGCCAGCAGCCCCCCCGGACAGTCCCTCCACTCTGGGGCCAACGTCCTGACTTTC,CASSPPGQSLHSGANVLTF
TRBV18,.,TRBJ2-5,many,TGTGCCAGCTCACCACGGGCTCAGCAAGAGACCCAGTACTTC,CASSPRAQQETQYF
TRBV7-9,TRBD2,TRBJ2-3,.,TGTGCCAGCAGCCCACCTAGCGGGGGCATCACAGATACGCAGTATTTT,CASSPPSGGITDTQYF
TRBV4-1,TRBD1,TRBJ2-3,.,TGCGCCAGCAGCGATACAGGGGGGGATACGCAGTATTTT,CASSDTGGDTQYF
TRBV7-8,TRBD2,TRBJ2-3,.,TGTGCCAGCAGCTTAGGGGGACTAGCGGGGGGGCGGAATACGCAGTATTTT,CASSLGGLAGGRNTQYF
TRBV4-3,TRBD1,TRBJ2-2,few,TGCGCCAGCAGAGACCAGGGGGACACCGGGGAGCTGTTTTTT,CASRDQGDTGELFF
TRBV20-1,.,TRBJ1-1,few,TGCAGTGCTAGGGTAAATTGGAACACTGAAGCTTTCTTT,CSARVNWNTEAFF
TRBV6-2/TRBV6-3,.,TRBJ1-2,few,TGTGCCAGCAGTTACTCGAGACTCAACGGCTACACCTTC,CASSYSRLNGYTF
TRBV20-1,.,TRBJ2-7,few,TGCAGTGCTAGAGATCCGGACGGGAGCTACGAGCAGTACTTC,CSARDPDGSYEQYF
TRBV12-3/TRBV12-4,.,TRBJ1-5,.,TGTGCCAGCAGTTCAGACGTGCTTCGGCCCCAGCATTTT,CASSSDVLRPQHF
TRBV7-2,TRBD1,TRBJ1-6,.,TGTGCCAGCAGCCCTCCGGGACAGGGCTTAGGTTCACCCCTCCACTTT,CASSPPGQGLGSPLHF
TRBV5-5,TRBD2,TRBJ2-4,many,TGTGCCAGCAGCCGTGGGGGAGGGATTCTAGCCAAAAACATTCAGTACTTC,CASSRGGGILAKNIQYF
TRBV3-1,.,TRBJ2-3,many,TGTGCCAGCAGCCTCCGGGACCGCGATACGCAGTATTTT,CASSLRDRDTQYF
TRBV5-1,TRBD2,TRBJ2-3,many,TGCGCCAGCAGCTCCAGCGGGGGTCTCACAGATACGCAGTATTTT,CASSSSGGLTDTQYF
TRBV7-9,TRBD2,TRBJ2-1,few,TGTGCCAGCAGCTTACTAGCGGGGAGGCAGTTCTTC,CASSLLAGRQFF
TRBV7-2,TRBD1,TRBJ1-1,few,TGTGCCAGCAGCCCCAGACAGGGGGTACTGGAAGCTTTCTTT,CASSPRQGVLEAFF
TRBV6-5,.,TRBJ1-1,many,TGTGCCAGCCATGGACAGTGGAACACTGAAGCTTTCTTT,CASHGQWNTEAFF
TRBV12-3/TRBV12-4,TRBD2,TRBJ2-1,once,TGTGCCAGCCTTATAGGTTCCCTAGCGGGGGGGCTTGAGCAGTTCTTC,CASLIGSLAGGLEQFF
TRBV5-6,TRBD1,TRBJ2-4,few,TGTGCCAGCAGCCCTTGGACAGGGAGTAGCATTCAGTACTTC,CASSPWTGSSIQYF
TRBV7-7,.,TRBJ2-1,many,TGTGCCAGCAGCCCCCTCAGCGGACAGACCTACAATGAGCAGTTCTTC,CASSPLSGQTYNEQFF
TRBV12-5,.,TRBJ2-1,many,TGTGCTAGTGGTTTAGGGGGCGGGGAGTTCTTC,CASGLGGGEFF
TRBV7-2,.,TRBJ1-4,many,TGTGCCAGCAGCTTAGATCCCGGGCCCTCTAATGAAAAACTGTTTTTT,CASSLDPGPSNEKLFF